Sequencing of this TCR beta chain was carried out in a study of T cell responses to AZD1222 COVID-19 vaccine. Study summary: Both about-4-week and about-12-week second-dose recipients were combined. Study-wide findings and caveats: Repertoire sampling occurred only after the peak T cell response. Spike-specific TCR repertoires showed rising breadth and depth after two AZD1222 doses.

CDR1 and CDR2 from the germline V gene are SQVTM and ANQGSEA. Trimming removed 7 bases from V and 0 bases from J, with 12 bases in between. The CDR3 totals 14 residues. Concerning this clone: As yet, its antigen is unknown.

The data were produced by immunoSEQ multiplex PCR, yet TCRdb's version contains in-frame clones alone and is incomplete. The sample lists fewer than 85,000 clones, more than 80% occurring once. The chain joins TRBV29-1 to TRBJ2-2; D might be TRBD1 (6 bases). The input for sequencing was peripheral blood, taken on day 0 of AZD1222 vaccination. This TCR came from an adult in good health. The CDR3 nucleotides are TGCAGCGGCCGGACAGTCGCGAACACCGGGGAGCTGTTTTTT. Amino acid sequence: CSGRTVANTGELFF.